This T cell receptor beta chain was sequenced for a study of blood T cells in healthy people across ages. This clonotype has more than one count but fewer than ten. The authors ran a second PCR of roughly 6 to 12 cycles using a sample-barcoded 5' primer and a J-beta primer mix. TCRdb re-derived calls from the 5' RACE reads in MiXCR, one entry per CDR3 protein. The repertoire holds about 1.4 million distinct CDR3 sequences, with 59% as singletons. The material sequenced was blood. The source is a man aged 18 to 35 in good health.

The CDR3 DNA is TGTGCCAGCAGCCAAAATCTGGACTCCTCTGGGGCCAACGTCCTGACTTTC. This translates into CASSQNLDSSGANVLTF. This chain connects TRBV3-1 to TRBJ2-6, with a tentative D call TRBD2 (5 bases). Trimming pared 2 bases from V and 0 bases from J, leaving 11 bases between. This CDR3 is 17 amino acids long. Germline CDR1 LGHDT, CDR2 YNNKEL (reference sequence).